This TCR beta chain emerged from a study of beta chain features in type 1 diabetes listed by TCRdb under 2018. With regard to the full study: No differences in mean age, gender distribution, total cell number or subset yield were found between patients and healthy donors. Regulatory and stem cell-like memory subsets were obtained from only 8 patients and roughly 8 healthy donors, while naive and central memory subsets were obtained from all 30 or so donors. A total of roughly 99 million sorted cells were examined across all samples, and the number of cells per subset was strongly correlated with RNA yield. In the study, TCRB repertoires of sorted circulating CD4+ T cell subsets from recently diagnosed type 1 diabetes patients were compared with those of matched healthy donors.

General conclusions and limits of the study: At VDJ recombination sites, type 1 diabetes patients had fewer insertions and more deleted nucleotides, which implies abnormalities in thymic rearrangement. Because cDNA rather than genomic DNA was sequenced, highly expressing activated cells could have been over-represented, although no difference in activation and CD3 levels was found between groups. Type 1 diabetes patients showed a moderate but significant shortening of TCRB CDR3 length in all four CD4+ subsets. Because small numbers of individuals were included in the HLA sub-analyses, any influence of HLA type on TCRB rearrangement was left unresolved. Naive, central memory and regulatory TCRB repertoires appeared to be more alike among patients than among healthy donors. Shorter templates might have been favored by PCR, but patient and control samples were amplified and corrected together, so both groups would have been affected equally by any skew.

The entire amount of isolated RNA was reverse transcribed using the High Capacity cDNA Reverse Transcription Kit, so the sequenced TCRB transcripts were expressed ones. Naive, central memory and regulatory T cell samples underwent deep immunoSEQ sequencing, averaging roughly 3.5 million total reads per sample. Sorted cells were lysed in RLT buffer and RNA was extracted with DNase-treated RNeasy Micro or Mini kits, depending on cell number. To prevent cross-contamination, every cell subset was processed on its own, while patient and healthy donor samples were processed together. TCRB sequences were amplified from cDNA with the immunoSEQ multiplex PCR, producing 87-bp fragments spanning the CDR3 region. Sequencing of the amplicons was performed on the Illumina HiSeq platform. The original methods were these. Synthetic template baselines were used to correct PCR bias computationally, reads within Hamming distance 2 were collapsed, and singletons that could not be merged were discarded. Reads were aligned against IMGT to assign V, D and J genes, CDR3 length and insertions or deletions at six rearrangement sites. Within each subset, clonotype counts were normalized to sorted cell number, and only after that were true diversity and Gini coefficients computed with the tcR R package. The overlap coefficient, calculated on TCRB nucleotide sequences, was used to quantify repertoire sharing. TCRdb took this table from immuneACCESS and kept in-frame rearrangements with V and J called. Such tables lack part of the clones; where checked against another copy, unresolved V genes explain under half of the gap, and the rest is unexplained. From that table come the V and J calls and clone size; the DNA was used to work out D and trimming. The sample has about 370,000 clones on record, over 8.5% of them singletons. Roughly 0.54% of the sample is in the top ten clones.

This clone appeared a few times. What this receptor recognizes is not known. One base away there is no much larger clone; base qualities are not given. Each donor gave one peripheral blood draw, roughly 120 mL on average, collected into heparinised tubes. A BD FACSAria II was used to sort naive, central memory, regulatory and stem cell-like memory CD4+ T cells with a panel that included CD45RO, CCR7, CD25, CD127, CD95 and CD27. Every sorted population had a purity above 95%. PBMCs were isolated right away by Lymphoprep density gradient centrifugation and were stained directly, without culture. So that batch effects would be minimized, each experiment stained and sorted samples in pairs, pairing one healthy donor with one patient. CDR1 and CDR2 were assigned from the germline V gene as SGHRS and YFSETQ. The CDR3, from cysteine to phenylalanine, totals 16 residues. Only the CDR3 part of the read is kept: 48 bases, read in frame from the first base. The junction shows trimming of 1 base on V and 2 bases on J, plus 13 bases between the germline ends.

The sequencing input was central memory CD4+ T cells from blood. The sequence was obtained from a man aged 25 to 40 with type 1 diabetes. This receptor chain uses TRBV5-1 and TRBJ2-1; the D gene cannot be resolved beyond TRBD1 or TRBD2, each matching 5 bases. The sequenced DNA is TGCGCCAGCAGCTTGAACTTTTGGGGGACCTACAATGAGCAGTTCTTC. The translation is CASSLNFWGTYNEQFF.